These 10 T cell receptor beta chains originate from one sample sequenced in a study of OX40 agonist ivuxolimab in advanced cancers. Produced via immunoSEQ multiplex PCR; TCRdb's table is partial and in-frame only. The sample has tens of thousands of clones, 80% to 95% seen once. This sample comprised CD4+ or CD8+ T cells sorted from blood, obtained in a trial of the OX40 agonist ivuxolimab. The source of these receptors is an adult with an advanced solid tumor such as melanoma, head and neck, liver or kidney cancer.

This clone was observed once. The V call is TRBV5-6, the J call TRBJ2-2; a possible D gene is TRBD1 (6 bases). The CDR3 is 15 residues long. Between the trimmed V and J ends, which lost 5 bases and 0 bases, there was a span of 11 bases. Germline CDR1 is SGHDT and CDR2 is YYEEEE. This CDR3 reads CASRPDRSNTGELFF. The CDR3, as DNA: TGTGCCAGCAGACCTGACAGGTCGAACACCGGGGAGCTGTTTTTT.

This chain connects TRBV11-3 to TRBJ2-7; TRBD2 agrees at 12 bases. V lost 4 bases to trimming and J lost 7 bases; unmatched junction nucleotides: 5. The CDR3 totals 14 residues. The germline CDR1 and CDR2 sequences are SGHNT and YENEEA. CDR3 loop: CASSSTSGSWEQYF. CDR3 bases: TGTGCCAGCAGCTCGACTAGCGGGAGCTGGGAGCAGTACTTC.

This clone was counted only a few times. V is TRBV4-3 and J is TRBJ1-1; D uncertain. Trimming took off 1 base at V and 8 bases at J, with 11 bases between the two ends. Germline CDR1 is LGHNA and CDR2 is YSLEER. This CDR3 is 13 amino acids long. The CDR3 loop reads CASSQGFGSEAFF. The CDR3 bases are TGCGCCAGCAGCCAAGGATTCGGGTCGGAAGCTTTCTTT.

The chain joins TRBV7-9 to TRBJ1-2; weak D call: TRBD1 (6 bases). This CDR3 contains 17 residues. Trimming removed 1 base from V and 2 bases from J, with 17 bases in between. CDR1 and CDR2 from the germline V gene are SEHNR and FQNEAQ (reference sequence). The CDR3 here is CASSLVVDTGRNYGYTF. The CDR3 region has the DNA TGTGCCAGCAGCTTAGTAGTTGACACAGGGCGAAACTATGGCTACACCTTC.

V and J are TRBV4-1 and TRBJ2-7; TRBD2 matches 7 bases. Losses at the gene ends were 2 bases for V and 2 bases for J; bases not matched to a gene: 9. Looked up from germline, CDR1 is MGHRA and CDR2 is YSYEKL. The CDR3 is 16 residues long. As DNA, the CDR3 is TGCGCCAGCAGCCAATCTTCGCGGGAGCCCACCTACGAGCAGTACTTC. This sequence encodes CASSQSSREPTYEQYF.

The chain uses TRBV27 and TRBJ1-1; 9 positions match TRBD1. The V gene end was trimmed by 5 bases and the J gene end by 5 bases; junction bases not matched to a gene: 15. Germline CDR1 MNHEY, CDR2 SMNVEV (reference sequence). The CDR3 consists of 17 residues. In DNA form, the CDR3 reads TGTGCCAGCAGTCCCCAAGGGACAGGGAATTCGGAAACTGAAGCTTTCTTT. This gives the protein CASSPQGTGNSETEAFF.

CDR3 DNA sequence: TGTGCCATCAGTGAGTCGTGGTTAGGCTACGAGCAGTACTTC. This sequence encodes CAISESWLGYEQYF. This sequence joins TRBV10-3 and TRBJ2-7; D ambiguous. The CDR3 has 14 amino acids. V was cut by 0 bases and J by 3 bases, with 9 bases left in between. Germline V CDR1 and CDR2: ENHRY, SYGVKD.

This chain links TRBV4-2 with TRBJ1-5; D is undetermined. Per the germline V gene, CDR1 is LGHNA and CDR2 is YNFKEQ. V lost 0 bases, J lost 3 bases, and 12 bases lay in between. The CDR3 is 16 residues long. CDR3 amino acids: CASSQEKGRTNQPQHF. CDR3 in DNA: TGTGCCAGCAGCCAAGAAAAGGGAAGGACCAATCAGCCCCAGCATTTT.

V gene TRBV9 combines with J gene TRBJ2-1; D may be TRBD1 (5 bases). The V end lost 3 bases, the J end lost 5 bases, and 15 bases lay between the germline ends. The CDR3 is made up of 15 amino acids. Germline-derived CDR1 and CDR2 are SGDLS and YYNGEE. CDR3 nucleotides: TGTGCCAGCAGCGCCCATTGGGGCAATGACAATGAGCAGTTCTTC. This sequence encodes CASSAHWGNDNEQFF.

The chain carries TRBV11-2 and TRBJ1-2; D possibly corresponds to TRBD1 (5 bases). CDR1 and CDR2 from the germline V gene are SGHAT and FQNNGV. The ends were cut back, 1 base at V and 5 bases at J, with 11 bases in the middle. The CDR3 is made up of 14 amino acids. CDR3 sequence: CASSLGRGLYGYTF. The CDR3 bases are TGTGCCAGCAGCTTAGGCCGGGGACTATATGGCTACACCTTC.